The present entry profiles one T cell receptor beta chain with its context. The target antigen is unknown. This entry comes from a study of cytomegalovirus exposure and HLA in healthy donors. The study ran its PCR with 60 Vbeta and 13 Jbeta primers. This table comes from immunoSEQ multiplex PCR, and its TCRdb copy is limited to in-frame clones, with some not included. The sample holds approximately 89,000 clones, about three quarters seen once. Study results and caveats: Accurate prediction of HLA-A and HLA-B alleles (for most subjects) was reportedly achieved from TCR beta sequences. A later examination showed that TCR association rates differed by HLA locus, with DRB1 most and HLA-C fewest.

The donors (healthy individuals) were bone marrow donors. What was sequenced was PBMCs. The TCR originated in a man aged 30 to 39 in good health and CMV-seropositive.

CDR3 sequence (DNA): TGTGCCAGCAGCCAGGCGCGGGGGTCCTACAATGAGCAGTTCTTC. Residues: CASSQARGSYNEQFF. The chain combines TRBV7-8 with TRBJ2-1; 7 bases are shared with TRBD2. V was clipped by 5 bases and J by 1 base; unmatched bases: 5. Germline CDR1 is SGHVS and CDR2 is FQNEAQ. This CDR3 is 15 amino acids long.